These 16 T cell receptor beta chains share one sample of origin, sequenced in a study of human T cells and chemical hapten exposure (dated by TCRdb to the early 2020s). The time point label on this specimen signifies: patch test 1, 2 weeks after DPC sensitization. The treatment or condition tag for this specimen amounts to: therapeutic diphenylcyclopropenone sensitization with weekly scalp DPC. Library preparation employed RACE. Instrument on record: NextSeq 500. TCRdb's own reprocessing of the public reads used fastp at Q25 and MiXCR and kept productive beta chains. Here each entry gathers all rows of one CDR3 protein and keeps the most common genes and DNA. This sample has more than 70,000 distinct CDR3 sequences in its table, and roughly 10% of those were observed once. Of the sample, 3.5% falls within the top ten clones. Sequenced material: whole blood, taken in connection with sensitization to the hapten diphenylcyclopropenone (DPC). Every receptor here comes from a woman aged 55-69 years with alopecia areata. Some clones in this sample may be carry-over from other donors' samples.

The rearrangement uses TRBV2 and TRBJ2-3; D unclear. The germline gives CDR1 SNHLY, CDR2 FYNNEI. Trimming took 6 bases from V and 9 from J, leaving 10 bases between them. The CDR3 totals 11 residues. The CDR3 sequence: CASSDHLTQYF. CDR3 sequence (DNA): TGTGCCAGCAGCGACCATTTGACGCAGTATTTT.

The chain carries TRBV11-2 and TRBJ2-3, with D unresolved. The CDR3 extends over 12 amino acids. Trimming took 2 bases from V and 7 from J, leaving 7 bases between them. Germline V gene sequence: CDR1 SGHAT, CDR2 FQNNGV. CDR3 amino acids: CASSLLVHTQYF. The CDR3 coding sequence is TGTGCCAGCAGCTTACTCGTGCATACGCAGTATTTT.

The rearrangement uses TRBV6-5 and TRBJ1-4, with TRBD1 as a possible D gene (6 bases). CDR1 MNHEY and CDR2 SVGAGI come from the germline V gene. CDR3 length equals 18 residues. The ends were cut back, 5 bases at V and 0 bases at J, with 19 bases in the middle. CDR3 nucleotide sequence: TGTGCCAGCAGTGCATCTGACGGGGGCCCCTCAACTAATGAAAAACTGTTTTTT. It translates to CASSASDGGPSTNEKLFF.

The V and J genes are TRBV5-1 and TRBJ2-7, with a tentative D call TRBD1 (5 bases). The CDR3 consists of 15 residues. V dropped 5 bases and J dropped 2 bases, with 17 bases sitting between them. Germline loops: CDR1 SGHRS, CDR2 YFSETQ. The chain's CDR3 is CASSSVTEEPYEQYF. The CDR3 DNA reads TGCGCCAGCAGTTCCGTGACAGAAGAACCCTACGAGCAGTACTTC.

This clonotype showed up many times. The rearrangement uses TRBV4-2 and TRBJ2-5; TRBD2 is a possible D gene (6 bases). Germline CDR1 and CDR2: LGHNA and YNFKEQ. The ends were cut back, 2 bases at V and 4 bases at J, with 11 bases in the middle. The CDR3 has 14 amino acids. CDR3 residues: CASSQTGGGETQYF. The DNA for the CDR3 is TGTGCCAGCAGCCAAACCGGGGGAGGAGAGACCCAGTACTTC.

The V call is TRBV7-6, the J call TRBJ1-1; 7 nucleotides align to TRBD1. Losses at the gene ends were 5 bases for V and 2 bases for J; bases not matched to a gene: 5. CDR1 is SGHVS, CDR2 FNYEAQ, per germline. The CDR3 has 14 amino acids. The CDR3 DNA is TGTGCCAGCAGCCTACAGGGGTACAACACTGAAGCTTTCTTT. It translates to CASSLQGYNTEAFF.

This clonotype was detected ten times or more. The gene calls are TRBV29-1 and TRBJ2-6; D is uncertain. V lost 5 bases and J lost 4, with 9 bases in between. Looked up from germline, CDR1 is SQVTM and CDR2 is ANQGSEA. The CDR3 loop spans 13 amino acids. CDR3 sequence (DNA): TGCAGCGTTCAACGCGACGGGGCCAACGTCCTGACTTTC. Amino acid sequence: CSVQRDGANVLTF.

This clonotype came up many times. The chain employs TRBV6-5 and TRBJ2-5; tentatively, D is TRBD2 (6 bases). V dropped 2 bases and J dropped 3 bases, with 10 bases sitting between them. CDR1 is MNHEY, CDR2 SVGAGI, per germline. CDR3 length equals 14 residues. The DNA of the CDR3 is TGTGCCAGCAGTTACGCAGCGGGCGAAGAGACCCAGTACTTC. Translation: CASSYAAGEETQYF.

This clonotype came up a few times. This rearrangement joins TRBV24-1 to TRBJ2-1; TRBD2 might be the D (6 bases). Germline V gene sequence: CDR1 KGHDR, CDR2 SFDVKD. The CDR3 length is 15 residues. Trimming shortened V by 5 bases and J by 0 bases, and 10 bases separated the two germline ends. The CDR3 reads CATSGRDSSYNEQFF. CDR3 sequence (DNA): TGTGCCACCAGTGGGCGGGATAGCTCCTACAATGAGCAGTTCTTC.

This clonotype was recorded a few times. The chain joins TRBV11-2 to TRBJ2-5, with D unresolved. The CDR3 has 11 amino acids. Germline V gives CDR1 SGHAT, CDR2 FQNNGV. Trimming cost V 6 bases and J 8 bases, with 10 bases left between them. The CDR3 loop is CASRSGTTQYF. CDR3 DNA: TGTGCCAGCAGATCTGGAACCACCCAGTACTTC.

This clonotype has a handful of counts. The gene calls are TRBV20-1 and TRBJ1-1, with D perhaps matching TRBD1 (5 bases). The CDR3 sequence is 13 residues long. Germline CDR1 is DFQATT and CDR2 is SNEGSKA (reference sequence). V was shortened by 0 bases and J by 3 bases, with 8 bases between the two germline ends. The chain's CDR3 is CSARERGDTEAFF. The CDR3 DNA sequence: TGCAGTGCTAGAGAACGGGGGGACACTGAAGCTTTCTTT.

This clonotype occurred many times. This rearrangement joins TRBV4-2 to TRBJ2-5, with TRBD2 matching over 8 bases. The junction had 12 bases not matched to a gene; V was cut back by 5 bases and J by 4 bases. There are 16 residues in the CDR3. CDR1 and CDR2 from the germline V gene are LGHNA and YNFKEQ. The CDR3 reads CASSNNAAGEVETQYF. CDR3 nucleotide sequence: TGTGCCAGCAGCAACAACGCAGCGGGGGAGGTAGAGACCCAGTACTTC.

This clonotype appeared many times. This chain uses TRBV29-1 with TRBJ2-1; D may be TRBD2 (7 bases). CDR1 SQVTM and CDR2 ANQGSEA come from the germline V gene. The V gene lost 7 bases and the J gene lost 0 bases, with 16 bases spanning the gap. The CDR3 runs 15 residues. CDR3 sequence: CSGGGGIPSYNEQFF. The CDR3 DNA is TGCAGCGGGGGGGGCGGGATACCCTCCTACAATGAGCAGTTCTTC.

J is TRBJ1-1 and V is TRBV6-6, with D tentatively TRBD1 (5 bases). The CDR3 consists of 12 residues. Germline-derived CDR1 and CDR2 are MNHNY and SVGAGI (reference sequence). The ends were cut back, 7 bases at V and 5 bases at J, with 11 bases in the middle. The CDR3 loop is CASTRWGTEAFF. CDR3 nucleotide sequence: TGTGCCAGCACCCGATGGGGGACTGAAGCTTTCTTT.

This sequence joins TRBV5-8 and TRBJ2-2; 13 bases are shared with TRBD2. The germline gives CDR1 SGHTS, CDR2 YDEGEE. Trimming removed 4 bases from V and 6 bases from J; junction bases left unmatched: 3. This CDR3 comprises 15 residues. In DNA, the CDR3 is TGTGCCAGCAGCCTTGGACTAGCGGGAGCCGGGGAGCTGTTTTTT. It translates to CASSLGLAGAGELFF. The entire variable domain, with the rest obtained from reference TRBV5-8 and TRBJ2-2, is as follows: EAGVTQSPTHLIKTRGQQATLRCSPISGHTSVYWYQQALGLGLQFLLWYDEGEERNRGNFPPRFSGRQFPNYSSELNVNALELEDSALYLCASSLGLAGAGELFFGEGSRLTVL.

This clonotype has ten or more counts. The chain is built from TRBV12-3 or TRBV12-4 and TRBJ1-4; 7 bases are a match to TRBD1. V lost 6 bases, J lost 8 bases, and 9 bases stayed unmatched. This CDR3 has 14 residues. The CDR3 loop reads CASSRGGVGEKLFF. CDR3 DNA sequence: TGTGCCAGCAGCCGAGGGGGCGTCGGGGAAAAACTGTTTTTT.